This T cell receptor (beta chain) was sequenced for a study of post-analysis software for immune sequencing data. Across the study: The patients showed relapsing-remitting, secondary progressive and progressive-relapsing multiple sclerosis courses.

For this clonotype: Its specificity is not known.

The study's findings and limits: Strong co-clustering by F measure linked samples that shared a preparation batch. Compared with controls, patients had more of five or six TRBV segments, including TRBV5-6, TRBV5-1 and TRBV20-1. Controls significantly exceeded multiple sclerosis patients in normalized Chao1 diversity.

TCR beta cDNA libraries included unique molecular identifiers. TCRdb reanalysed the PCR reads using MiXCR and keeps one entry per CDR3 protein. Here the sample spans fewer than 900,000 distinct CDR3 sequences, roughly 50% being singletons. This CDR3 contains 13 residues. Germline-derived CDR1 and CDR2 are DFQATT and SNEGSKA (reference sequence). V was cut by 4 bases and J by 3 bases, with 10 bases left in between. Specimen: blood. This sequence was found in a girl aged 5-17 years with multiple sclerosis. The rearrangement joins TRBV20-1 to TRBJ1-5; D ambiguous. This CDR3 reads CSATGRTNQPQHF. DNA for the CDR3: TGCAGTGCTACCGGACGGACCAATCAGCCCCAGCATTTT.